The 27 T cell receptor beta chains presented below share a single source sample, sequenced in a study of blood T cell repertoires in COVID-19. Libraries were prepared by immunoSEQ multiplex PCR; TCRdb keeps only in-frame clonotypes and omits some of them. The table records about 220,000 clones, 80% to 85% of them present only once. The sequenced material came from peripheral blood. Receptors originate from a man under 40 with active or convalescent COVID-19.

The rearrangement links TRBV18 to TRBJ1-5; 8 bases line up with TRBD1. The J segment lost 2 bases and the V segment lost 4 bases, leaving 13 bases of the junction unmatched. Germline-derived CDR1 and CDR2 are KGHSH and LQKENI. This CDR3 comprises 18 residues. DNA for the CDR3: TGTGCCAGCTCACTGGGAGCAGGGGGCGGTAGGGGCAATCAGCCCCAGCATTTT. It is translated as CASSLGAGGGRGNQPQHF.

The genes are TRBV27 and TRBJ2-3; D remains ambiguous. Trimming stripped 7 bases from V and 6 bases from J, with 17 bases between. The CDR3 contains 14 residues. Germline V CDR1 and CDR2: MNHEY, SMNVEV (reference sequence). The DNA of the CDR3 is TGTGCCAGCACTCAGCAGAGGTACTCCGATACGCAGTATTTT. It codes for CASTQQRYSDTQYF.

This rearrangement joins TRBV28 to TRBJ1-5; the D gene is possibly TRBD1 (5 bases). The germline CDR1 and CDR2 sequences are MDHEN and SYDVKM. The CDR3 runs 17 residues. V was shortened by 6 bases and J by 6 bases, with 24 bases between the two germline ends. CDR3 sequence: CASSLVSWGGGIQPQHF. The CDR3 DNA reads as TGTGCCAGCAGCCTCGTAAGCTGGGGGGGAGGAATTCAGCCCCAGCATTTT.

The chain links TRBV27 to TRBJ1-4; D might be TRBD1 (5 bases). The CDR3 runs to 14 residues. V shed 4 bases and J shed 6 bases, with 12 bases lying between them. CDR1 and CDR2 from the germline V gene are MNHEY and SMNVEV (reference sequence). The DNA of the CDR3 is TGTGCCAGCAGTTCCAGGGAAGGGGATGAAAAACTGTTTTTT. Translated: CASSSREGDEKLFF.

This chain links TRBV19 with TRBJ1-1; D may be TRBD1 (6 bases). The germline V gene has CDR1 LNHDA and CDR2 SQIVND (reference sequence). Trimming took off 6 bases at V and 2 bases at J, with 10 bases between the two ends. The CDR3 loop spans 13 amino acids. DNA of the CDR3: TGTGCCAGTAGGGACAGTCTAAACACTGAAGCTTTCTTT. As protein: CASRDSLNTEAFF.

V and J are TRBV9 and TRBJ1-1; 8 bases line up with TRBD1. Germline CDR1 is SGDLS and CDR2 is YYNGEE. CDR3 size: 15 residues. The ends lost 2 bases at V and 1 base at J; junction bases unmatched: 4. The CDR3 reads CASSVTGARNTEAFF. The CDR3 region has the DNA TGTGCCAGCAGCGTGACAGGGGCACGGAACACTGAAGCTTTCTTT.

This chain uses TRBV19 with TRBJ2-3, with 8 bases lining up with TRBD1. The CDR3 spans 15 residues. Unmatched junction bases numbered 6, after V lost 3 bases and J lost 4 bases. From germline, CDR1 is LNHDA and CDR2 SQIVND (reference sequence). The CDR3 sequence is CASSMSGQDADTQYF. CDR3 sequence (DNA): TGTGCCAGTAGTATGTCGGGACAGGACGCAGATACGCAGTATTTT.

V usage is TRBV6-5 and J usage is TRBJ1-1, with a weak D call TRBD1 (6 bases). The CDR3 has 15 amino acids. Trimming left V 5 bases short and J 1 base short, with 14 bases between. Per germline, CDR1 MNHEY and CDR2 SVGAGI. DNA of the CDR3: TGTGCCAGCAGTATAGGGGGTTTGGGGAACACTGAAGCTTTCTTT. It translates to CASSIGGLGNTEAFF.

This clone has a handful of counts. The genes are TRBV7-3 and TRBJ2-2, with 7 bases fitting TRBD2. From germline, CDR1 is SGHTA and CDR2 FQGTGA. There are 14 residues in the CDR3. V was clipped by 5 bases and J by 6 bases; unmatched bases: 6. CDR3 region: CASSASLAAGELFF. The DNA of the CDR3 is TGTGCCAGCAGCGCCAGTCTAGCGGCCGGGGAGCTGTTTTTT.

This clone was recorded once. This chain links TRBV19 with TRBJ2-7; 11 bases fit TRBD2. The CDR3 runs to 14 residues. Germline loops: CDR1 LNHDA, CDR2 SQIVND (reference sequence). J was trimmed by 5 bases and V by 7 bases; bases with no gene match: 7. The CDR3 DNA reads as TGTGCCAGTAAGAGAGGGACTAGCGGCAACGAGCAGTACTTC. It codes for CASKRGTSGNEQYF. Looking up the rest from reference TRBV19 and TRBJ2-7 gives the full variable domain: DGGITQSPKYLFRKEGQNVTLSCEQNLNHDAMYWYRQDPGQGLRLIYYSQIVNDFQKGDIAEGYSVSREKKESFPLTVTSAQKNPTAFYLCASKRGTSGNEQYFGPGTRLTVT.

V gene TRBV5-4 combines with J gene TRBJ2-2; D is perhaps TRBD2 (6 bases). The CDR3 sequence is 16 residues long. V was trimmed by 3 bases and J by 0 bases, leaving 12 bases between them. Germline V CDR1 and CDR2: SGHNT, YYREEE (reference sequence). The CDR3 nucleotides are TGTGCCAGCAGCTCCTGGAGGGAGGCGAACACCGGGGAGCTGTTTTTT. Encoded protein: CASSSWREANTGELFF.

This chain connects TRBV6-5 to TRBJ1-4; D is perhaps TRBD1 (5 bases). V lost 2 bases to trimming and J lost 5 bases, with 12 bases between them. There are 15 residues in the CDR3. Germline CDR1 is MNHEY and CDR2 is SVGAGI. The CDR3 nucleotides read TGTGCCAGCAGTTACAGTCAGGGATCGAATGAAAAACTGTTTTTT. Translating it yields CASSYSQGSNEKLFF.

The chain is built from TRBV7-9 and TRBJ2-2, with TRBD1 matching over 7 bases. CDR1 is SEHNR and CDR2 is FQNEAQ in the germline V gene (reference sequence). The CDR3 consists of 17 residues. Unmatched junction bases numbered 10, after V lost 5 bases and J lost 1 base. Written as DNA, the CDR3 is TGTGCCAGCAGCCACCCGAAAGGACAGGTGAACACCGGGGAGCTGTTTTTT. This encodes CASSHPKGQVNTGELFF.

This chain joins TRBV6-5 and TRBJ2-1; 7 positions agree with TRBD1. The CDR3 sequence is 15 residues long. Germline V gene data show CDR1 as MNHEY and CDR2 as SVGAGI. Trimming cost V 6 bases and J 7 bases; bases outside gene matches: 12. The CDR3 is CASRRTRDSKNEQFF. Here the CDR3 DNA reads TGTGCCAGCAGACGGACCCGGGACAGCAAGAATGAGCAGTTCTTC.

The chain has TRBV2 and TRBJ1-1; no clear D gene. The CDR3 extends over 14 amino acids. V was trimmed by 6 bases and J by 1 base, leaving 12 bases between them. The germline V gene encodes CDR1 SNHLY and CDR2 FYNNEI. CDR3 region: CASRQNGENTEAFF. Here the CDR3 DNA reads TGTGCCAGCAGGCAGAACGGGGAGAACACTGAAGCTTTCTTT.

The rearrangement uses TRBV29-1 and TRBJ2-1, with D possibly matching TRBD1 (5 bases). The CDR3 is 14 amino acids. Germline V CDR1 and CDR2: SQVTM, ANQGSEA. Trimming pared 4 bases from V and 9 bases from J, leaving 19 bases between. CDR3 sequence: CSVAPYTGGREQFF. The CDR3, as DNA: TGCAGCGTTGCGCCGTATACAGGCGGCCGTGAGCAGTTCTTC.

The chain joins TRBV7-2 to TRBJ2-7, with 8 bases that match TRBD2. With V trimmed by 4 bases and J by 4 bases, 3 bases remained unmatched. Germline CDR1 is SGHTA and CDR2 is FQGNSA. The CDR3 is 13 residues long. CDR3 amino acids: CASSSTSVYEQYF. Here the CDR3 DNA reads TGTGCCAGCAGCTCGACTAGCGTTTACGAGCAGTACTTC.

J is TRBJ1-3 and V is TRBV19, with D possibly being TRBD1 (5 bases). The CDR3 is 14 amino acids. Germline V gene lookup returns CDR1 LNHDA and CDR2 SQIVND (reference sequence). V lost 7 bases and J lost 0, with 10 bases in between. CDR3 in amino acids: CASKDRTSGNTIYF. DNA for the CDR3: TGTGCCAGTAAAGACAGAACCTCTGGAAACACCATATATTTT.

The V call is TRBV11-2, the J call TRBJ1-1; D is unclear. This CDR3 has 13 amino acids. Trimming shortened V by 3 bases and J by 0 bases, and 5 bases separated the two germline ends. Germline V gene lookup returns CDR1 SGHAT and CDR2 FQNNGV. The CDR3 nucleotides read TGTGCCAGCAGCTTGTGGCTGAACACTGAAGCTTTCTTT. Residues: CASSLWLNTEAFF.

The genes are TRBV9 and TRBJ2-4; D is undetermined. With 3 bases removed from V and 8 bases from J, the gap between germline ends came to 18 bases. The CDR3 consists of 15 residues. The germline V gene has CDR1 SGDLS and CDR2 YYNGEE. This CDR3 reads CASSAAEGPEDIQYF. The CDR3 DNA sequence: TGTGCCAGCAGCGCGGCTGAAGGCCCTGAGGACATTCAGTACTTC.

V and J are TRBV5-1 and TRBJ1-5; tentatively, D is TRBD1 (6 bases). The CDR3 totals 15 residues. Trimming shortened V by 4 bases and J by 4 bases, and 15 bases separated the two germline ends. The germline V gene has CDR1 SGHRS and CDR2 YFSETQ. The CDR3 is CASSGGDMFNQPQHF. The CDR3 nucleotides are TGCGCCAGCAGCGGGGGGGACATGTTTAATCAGCCCCAGCATTTT.

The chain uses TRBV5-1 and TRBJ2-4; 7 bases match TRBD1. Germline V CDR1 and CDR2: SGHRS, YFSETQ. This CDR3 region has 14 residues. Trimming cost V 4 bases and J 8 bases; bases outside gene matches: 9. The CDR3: CASSLEDRWDIQYF. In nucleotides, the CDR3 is TGCGCCAGCAGCCTGGAGGACAGGTGGGACATTCAGTACTTC.

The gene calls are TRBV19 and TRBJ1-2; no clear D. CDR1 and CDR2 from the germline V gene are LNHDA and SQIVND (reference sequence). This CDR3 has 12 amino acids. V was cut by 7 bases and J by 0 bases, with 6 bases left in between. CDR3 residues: CASKPANYGYTF. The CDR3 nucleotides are TGTGCCAGTAAACCAGCTAACTATGGCTACACCTTC.

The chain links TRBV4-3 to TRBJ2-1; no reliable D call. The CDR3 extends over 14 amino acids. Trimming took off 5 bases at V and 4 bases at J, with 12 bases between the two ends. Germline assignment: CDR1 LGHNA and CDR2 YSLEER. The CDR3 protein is CASSTGVSYNEQFF. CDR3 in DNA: TGCGCCAGCAGCACCGGAGTTTCATACAATGAGCAGTTCTTC.

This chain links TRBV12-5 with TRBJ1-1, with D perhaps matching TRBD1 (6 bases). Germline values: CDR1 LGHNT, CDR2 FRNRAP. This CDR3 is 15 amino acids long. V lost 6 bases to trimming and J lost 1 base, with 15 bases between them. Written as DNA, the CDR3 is TGTGCTAGTGGGTTGTCCGGGACAAAGAACACTGAAGCTTTCTTT. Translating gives CASGLSGTKNTEAFF.

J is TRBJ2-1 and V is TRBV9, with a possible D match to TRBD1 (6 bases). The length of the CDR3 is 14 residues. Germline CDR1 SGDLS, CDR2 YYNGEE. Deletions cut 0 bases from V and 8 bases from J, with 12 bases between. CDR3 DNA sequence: TGTGCCAGCAGCGTAGGGGGGCAAGGCGATGAGCAGTTCTTC. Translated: CASSVGGQGDEQFF.

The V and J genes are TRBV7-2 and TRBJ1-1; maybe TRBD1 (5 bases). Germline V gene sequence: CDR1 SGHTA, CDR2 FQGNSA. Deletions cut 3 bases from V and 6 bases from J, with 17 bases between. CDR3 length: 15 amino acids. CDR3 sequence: CASSFAVGGTSEAFF. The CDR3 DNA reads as TGTGCCAGCAGCTTTGCAGTGGGGGGGACCTCTGAAGCTTTCTTT.